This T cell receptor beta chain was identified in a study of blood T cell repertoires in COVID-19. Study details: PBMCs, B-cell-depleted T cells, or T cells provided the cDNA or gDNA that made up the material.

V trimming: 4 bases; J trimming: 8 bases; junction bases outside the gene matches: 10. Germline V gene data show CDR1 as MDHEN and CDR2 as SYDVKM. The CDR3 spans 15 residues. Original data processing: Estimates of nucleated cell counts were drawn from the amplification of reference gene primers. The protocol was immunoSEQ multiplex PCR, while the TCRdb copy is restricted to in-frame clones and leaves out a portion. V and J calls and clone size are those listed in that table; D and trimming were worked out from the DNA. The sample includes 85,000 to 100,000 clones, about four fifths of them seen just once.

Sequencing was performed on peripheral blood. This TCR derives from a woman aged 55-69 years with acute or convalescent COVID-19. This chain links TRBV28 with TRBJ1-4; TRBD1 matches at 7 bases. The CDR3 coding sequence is TGTGCCAGCAGTTCGAACTCGGGACAGACAGAAAAACTGTTTTTT. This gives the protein CASSSNSGQTEKLFF.